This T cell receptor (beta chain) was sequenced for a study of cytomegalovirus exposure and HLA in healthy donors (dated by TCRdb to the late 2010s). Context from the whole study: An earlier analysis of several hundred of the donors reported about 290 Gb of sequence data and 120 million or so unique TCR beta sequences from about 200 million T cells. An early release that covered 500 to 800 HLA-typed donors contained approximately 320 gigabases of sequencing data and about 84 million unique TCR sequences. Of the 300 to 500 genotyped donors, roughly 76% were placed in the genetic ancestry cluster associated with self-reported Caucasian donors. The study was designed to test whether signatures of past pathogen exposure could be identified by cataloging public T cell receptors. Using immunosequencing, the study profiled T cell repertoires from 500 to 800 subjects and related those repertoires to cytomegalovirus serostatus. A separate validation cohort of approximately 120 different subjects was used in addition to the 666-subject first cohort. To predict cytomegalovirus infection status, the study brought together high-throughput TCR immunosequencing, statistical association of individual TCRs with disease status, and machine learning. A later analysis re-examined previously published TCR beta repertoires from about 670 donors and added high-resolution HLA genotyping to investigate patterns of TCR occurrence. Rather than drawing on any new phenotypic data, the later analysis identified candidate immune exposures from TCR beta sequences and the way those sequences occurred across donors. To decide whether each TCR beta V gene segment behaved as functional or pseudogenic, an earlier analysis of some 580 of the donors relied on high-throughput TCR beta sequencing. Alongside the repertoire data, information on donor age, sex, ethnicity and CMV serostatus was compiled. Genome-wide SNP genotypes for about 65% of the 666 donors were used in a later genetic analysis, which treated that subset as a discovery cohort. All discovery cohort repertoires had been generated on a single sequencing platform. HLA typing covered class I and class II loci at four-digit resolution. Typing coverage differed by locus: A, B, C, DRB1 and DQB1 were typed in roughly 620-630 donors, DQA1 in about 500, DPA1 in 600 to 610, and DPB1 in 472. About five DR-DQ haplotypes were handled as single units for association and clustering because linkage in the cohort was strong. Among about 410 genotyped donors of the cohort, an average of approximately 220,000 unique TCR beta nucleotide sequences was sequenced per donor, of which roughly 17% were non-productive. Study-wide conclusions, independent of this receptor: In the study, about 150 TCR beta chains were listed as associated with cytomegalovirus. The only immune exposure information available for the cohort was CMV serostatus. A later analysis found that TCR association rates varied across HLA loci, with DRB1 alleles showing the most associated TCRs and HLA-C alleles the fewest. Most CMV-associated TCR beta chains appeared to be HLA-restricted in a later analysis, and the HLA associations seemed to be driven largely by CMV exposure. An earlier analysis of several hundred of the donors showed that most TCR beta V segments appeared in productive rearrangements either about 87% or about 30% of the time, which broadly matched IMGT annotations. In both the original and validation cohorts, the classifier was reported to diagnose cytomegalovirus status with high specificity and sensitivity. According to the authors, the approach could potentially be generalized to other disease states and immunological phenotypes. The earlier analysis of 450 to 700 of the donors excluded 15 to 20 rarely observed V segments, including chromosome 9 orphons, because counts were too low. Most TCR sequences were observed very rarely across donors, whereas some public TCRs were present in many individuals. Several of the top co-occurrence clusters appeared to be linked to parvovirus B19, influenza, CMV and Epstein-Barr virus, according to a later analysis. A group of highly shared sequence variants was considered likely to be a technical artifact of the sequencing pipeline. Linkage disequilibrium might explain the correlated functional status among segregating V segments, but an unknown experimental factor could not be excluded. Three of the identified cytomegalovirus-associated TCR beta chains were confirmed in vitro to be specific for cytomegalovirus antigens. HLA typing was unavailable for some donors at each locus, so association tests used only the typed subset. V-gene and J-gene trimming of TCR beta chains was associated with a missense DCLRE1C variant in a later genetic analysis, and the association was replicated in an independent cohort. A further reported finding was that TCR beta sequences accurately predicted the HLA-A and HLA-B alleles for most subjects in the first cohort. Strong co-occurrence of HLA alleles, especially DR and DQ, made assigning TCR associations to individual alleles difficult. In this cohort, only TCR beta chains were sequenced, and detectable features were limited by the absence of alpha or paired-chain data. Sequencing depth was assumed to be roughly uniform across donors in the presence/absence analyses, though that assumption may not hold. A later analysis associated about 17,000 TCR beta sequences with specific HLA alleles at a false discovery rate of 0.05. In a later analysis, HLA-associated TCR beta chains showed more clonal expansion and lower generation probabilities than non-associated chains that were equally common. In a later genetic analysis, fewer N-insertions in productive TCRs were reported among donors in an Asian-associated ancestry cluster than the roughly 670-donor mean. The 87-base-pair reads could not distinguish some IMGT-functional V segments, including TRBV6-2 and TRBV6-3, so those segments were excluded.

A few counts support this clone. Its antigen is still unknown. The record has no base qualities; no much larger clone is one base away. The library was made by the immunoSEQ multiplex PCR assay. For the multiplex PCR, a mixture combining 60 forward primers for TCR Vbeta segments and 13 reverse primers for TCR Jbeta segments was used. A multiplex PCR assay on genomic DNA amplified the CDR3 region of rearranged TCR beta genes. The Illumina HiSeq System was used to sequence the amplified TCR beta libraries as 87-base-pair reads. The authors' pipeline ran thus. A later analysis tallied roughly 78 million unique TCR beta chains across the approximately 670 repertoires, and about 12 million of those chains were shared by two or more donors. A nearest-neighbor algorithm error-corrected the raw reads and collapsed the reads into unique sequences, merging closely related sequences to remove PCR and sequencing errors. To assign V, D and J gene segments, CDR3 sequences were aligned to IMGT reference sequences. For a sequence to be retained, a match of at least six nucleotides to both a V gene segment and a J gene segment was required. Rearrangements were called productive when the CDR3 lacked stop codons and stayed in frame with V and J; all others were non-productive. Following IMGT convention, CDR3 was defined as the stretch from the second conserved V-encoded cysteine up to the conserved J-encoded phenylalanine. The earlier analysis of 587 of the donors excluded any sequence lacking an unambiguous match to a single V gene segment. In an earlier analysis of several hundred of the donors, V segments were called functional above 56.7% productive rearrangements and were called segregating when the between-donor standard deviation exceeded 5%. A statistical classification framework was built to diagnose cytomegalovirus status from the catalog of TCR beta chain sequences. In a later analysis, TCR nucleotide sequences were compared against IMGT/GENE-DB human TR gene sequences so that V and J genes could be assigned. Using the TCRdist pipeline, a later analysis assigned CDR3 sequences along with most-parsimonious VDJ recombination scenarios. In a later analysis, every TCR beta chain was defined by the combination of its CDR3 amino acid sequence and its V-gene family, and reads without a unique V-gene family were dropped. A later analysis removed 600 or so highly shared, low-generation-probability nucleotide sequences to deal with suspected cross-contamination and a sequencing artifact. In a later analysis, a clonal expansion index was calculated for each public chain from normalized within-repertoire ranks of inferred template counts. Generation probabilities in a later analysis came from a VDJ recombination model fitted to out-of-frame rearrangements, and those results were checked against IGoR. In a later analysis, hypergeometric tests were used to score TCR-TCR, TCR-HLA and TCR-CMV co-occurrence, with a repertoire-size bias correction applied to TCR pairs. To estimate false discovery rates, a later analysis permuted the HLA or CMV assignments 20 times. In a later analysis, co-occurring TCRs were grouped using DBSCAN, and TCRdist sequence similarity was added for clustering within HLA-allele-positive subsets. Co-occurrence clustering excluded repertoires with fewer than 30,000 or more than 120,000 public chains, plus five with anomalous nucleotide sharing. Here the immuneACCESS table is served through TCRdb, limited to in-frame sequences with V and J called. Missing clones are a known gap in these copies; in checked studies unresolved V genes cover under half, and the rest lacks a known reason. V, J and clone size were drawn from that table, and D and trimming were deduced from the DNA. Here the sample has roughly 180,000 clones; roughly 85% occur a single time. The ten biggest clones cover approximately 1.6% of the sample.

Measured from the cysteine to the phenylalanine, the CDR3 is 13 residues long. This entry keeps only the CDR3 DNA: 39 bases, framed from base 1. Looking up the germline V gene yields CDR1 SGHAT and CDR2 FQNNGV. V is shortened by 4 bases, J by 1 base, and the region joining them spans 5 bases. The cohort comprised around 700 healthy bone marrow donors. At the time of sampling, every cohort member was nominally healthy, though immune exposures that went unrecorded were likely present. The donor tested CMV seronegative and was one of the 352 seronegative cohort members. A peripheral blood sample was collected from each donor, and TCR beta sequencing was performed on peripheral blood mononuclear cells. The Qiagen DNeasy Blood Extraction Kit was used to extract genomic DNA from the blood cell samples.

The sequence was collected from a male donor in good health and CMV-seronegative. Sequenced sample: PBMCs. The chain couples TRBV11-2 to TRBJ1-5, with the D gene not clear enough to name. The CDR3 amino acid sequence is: CASSSGSNQPQHF. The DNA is TGTGCCAGCAGCTCTGGCAGCAATCAGCCCCAGCATTTT.